The rows below give T cell receptor beta chains drawn from one sample of a study of neoadjuvant anti-PD-1 for oral cavity cancer. Libraries were prepared by immunoSEQ multiplex PCR; TCRdb keeps only in-frame clonotypes and omits some of them. The table has tens of thousands of clones, approximately 87% seen once. The specimen comprised PBMCs, sampled after nivolumab (anti-PD-1) treatment. The receptors originated from a person between 35 and 79 years old with oral cavity squamous cell carcinoma. Both conserved end residues are part of each CDR3. D genes are given only for firm matches. Some rows have no size entry. The others give once, few or many, or a class for an expanded clone.

V: TRBV6-5; J: TRBJ2-5; size: -; D: TRBD1; DNA: TGTGCCAGCAGTTACTCGGGACAGGGTACGGAGACCCAGTACTTC; CDR3: CASSYSGQGTETQYF
V: TRBV5-5; J: TRBJ2-5; size: -; D: -; DNA: TGTGCCAGCAGCTTACAACAGCACCAAGAGACCCAGTACTTC; CDR3: CASSLQQHQETQYF
V: TRBV30; J: TRBJ1-1; size: few; D: -; DNA: TGTGCCTGGAGTCAAGGGGGACCTGAAGCTTTCTTT; CDR3: CAWSQGGPEAFF
V: TRBV28; J: TRBJ1-1; size: -; D: TRBD1; DNA: TGTGCCAGCGGTCCAGGGGGGCTGAACACTGAAGCTTTCTTT; CDR3: CASGPGGLNTEAFF
V: TRBV2; J: TRBJ2-2; size: -; D: -; DNA: TGTGCCAGGGGAGGACACTACCCCGGGGCCGGGGAGCTGTTTTTT; CDR3: CARGGHYPGAGELFF
V: TRBV5-6; J: TRBJ2-5; size: -; D: -; DNA: TGTGCCAGCAGCCCTAGGAGGGCCCTACAAGAGACCCAGTACTTC; CDR3: CASSPRRALQETQYF
V: TRBV7-2; J: TRBJ1-3; size: -; D: TRBD1; DNA: TGTGCCAGCAGCCTGGACAGGGTATCTGGAAACACCATATATTTT; CDR3: CASSLDRVSGNTIYF
V: TRBV27; J: TRBJ2-1; size: -; D: -; DNA: TGTGCCAGCAGTTTAGGGCTATCCTACAATGAGCAGTTCTTC; CDR3: CASSLGLSYNEQFF
V: TRBV28; J: TRBJ2-7; size: -; D: TRBD2; DNA: TGTGCCAGCAGTTCACTAGCGGGAGGGTCGAGGTCCTACGAGCAGTACTTC; CDR3: CASSSLAGGSRSYEQYF
V: TRBV11-3; J: TRBJ2-4; size: -; D: TRBD2; DNA: TGTGCCAGCAGCCGTGGGAGGGCAAACATTCAGTACTTC; CDR3: CASSRGRANIQYF
V: TRBV5-5; J: TRBJ2-7; size: -; D: -; DNA: TGTGCCAGCAGTATCCCGGGGTGGCACCCAAGATCCTACGAGCAGTACTTC; CDR3: CASSIPGWHPRSYEQYF
V: TRBV9; J: TRBJ1-1; size: -; D: TRBD1; DNA: TGTGCCAGCAGCGAAACAGGGGCCTGGAACACTGAAGCTTTCTTT; CDR3: CASSETGAWNTEAFF
V: TRBV10-3; J: TRBJ1-1; size: -; D: -; DNA: TGTGCCATCAGTGAGTCAGGGGGTAGGAACACTGAAGCTTTCTTT; CDR3: CAISESGGRNTEAFF
V: TRBV7-3; J: TRBJ1-1; size: -; D: -; DNA: TGTGCCAGCAGCTTAACGAGGGGGACTGAAGCTTTCTTT; CDR3: CASSLTRGTEAFF
V: TRBV5-5; J: TRBJ2-1; size: -; D: -; DNA: TGTGCCAGCAGCTTGGAAGCGGTCTCCTACAATGAGCAGTTCTTC; CDR3: CASSLEAVSYNEQFF
V: TRBV5-1; J: TRBJ2-1; size: -; D: TRBD2; DNA: TGCGCCAGCAGCTTAAGCGGGGGGGCCACCAATGAGCAGTTCTTC; CDR3: CASSLSGGATNEQFF
V: TRBV10-2; J: TRBJ2-5; size: -; D: -; DNA: TGCGCCAGCACCCTACAGGGAGCGGTAGAGACCCAGTACTTC; CDR3: CASTLQGAVETQYF
V: TRBV9; J: TRBJ1-3; size: -; D: -; DNA: TGTGCCAGCAAGGGCTCTGGAAACACCATATATTTT; CDR3: CASKGSGNTIYF
V: TRBV10-2; J: TRBJ1-4; size: -; D: -; DNA: TGCGCCAGCAGTGGAGGTCGGTCTAATGAAAAACTGTTTTTT; CDR3: CASSGGRSNEKLFF
V: TRBV7-8; J: TRBJ2-3; size: -; D: -; DNA: TGTGCCAGCACTCAAACCCCCCTCGGATGGGAGGACGCGCCTTCTAGCACAGATACGCAGTATTTT; CDR3: CASTQTPLGWEDAPSSTDTQYF
V: TRBV9; J: TRBJ2-3; size: -; D: -; DNA: TGTGCCAGCAGCGTAGGGTGGGGCGGGAATACGCAGTATTTT; CDR3: CASSVGWGGNTQYF
V: TRBV11-2; J: TRBJ1-2; size: -; D: -; DNA: TGTGCCAGCAGCTTAGGGTACAGGGCTCGGTATGGCTACACCTTC; CDR3: CASSLGYRARYGYTF
V: TRBV7-9; J: TRBJ1-2; size: -; D: -; DNA: TGTGCCAGCAGCTTAGCTGTCTATGGCTACACCTTC; CDR3: CASSLAVYGYTF
V: TRBV6-1; J: TRBJ1-6; size: few; D: -; DNA: TGTGCCAGCAGGGAGTTCTATAATTCACCCCTCCACTTT; CDR3: CASREFYNSPLHF
V: TRBV7-9; J: TRBJ1-3; size: -; D: -; DNA: TGTGCCAGCAGTTCCCCCCGGGACGCCCGGGTGGGTGGAAACACCATATATTTT; CDR3: CASSSPRDARVGGNTIYF
V: TRBV19; J: TRBJ2-3; size: -; D: -; DNA: TGTGCCAGTACGCCGGCGGCCTTCGCTAGCACAGATACGCAGTATTTT; CDR3: CASTPAAFASTDTQYF
V: TRBV2; J: TRBJ2-7; size: once; D: -; DNA: TGTGCCAGCACGCGAGCTGCCTACGAGCAGTACTTC; CDR3: CASTRAAYEQYF
V: TRBV5-6; J: TRBJ2-6; size: -; D: -; DNA: TGTGCCAGCAGCTTGGTTGTTGGGTCCTCTGGGGCCAACGTCCTGACTTTC; CDR3: CASSLVVGSSGANVLTF
V: TRBV9; J: TRBJ2-3; size: -; D: -; DNA: TGTGCCAGCAGCGTAGCGGGGGGCCGTTATACAGATACGCAGTATTTT; CDR3: CASSVAGGRYTDTQYF
V: TRBV7-9; J: TRBJ1-2; size: -; D: -; DNA: TGTGCCAGCAGCCCCCCGGGACACAGTACGGGCTACACCTTC; CDR3: CASSPPGHSTGYTF
V: TRBV19; J: TRBJ2-3; size: once; D: TRBD1; DNA: TGTGCCAGTAGTATCCCGGGACAGGGTAGCACAGATACGCAGTATTTT; CDR3: CASSIPGQGSTDTQYF
V: TRBV27; J: TRBJ2-1; size: -; D: -; DNA: TGTGCCAGCAGTTTCGCCTTGGGGACATCATACAATGAGCAGTTCTTC; CDR3: CASSFALGTSYNEQFF
V: TRBV4-1; J: TRBJ2-1; size: -; D: TRBD2; DNA: TGCGCCAGCACTCGGAATCCGACTAGCGGGGGCCATGAGCAGTTCTTC; CDR3: CASTRNPTSGGHEQFF
V: TRBV2; J: TRBJ1-5; size: -; D: -; DNA: TGTGCCAGCAGTGTGTCGGGTTCTAGAAATCAGCCCCAGCATTTT; CDR3: CASSVSGSRNQPQHF
V: TRBV29-1; J: TRBJ2-3; size: -; D: -; DNA: TGCAGCGTTGAGGTAATGCGGGCTAGCACAGATACGCAGTATTTT; CDR3: CSVEVMRASTDTQYF
V: TRBV28; J: TRBJ2-7; size: -; D: -; DNA: TGTGCCACAAGCACAGGGAACTACGAGCAGTACTTC; CDR3: CATSTGNYEQYF
V: TRBV5-1; J: TRBJ2-2; size: -; D: TRBD1; DNA: TGCGCCAGCAGCCTACGGACAGGGCGCAACACCGGGGAGCTGTTTTTT; CDR3: CASSLRTGRNTGELFF
V: TRBV10-2; J: TRBJ2-3; size: -; D: TRBD2; DNA: TGCGCCAGCAGACTAGCGGGGGGCAGGGGAACAAGTACGCAGTATTTT; CDR3: CASRLAGGRGTSTQYF
V: TRBV4-1; J: TRBJ2-2; size: -; D: TRBD2; DNA: TGCGCCAGCAGCCAAGGGGGGAGGGGATTTCCCGGGGAGCTGTTTTTT; CDR3: CASSQGGRGFPGELFF
V: TRBV19; J: TRBJ1-1; size: -; D: -; DNA: TGTGCCAGCTCTGCCCTCGGGGGAGTTGAAGCTTTCTTT; CDR3: CASSALGGVEAFF
V: TRBV4-1; J: TRBJ1-5; size: -; D: -; DNA: TGCGCCAGCAGCCAACCCTCAATGGGCCAGCCCCAGCATTTT; CDR3: CASSQPSMGQPQHF
V: TRBV11-3; J: TRBJ2-3; size: few; D: -; DNA: TGTGCCAGCACCCAGGACCGAGACACAGATACGCAGTATTTT; CDR3: CASTQDRDTDTQYF
V: TRBV7-9; J: TRBJ1-1; size: -; D: TRBD1; DNA: TGTGCCAGCAACTTACCCCCTATAACAGGGGGCTACGAGAAATTCTTT; CDR3: CASNLPPITGGYEKFF
V: TRBV14; J: TRBJ1-2; size: -; D: TRBD1; DNA: TGTGCCAGCAGCCCCCGGGACAGCTATGGCTACACCTTC; CDR3: CASSPRDSYGYTF
V: TRBV19; J: TRBJ1-2; size: -; D: -; DNA: TGTGCCAGTAGTATAGATCGTGCAAACTATGGCTACACCTTC; CDR3: CASSIDRANYGYTF
V: TRBV11-2; J: TRBJ2-3; size: -; D: -; DNA: TGTGCCAGCACCAGTTCGAGAACCGCCGGAGATACGCAGTATTTT; CDR3: CASTSSRTAGDTQYF
V: TRBV6-1; J: TRBJ1-1; size: -; D: -; DNA: TGTGCCAGCAGTGCCAGCGTGGCTTTCTTT; CDR3: CASSASVAFF
V: TRBV10-3; J: TRBJ2-7; size: -; D: TRBD2; DNA: TGTGCCATCAGCGACGGGGGGTACGAGCAGTACTTC; CDR3: CAISDGGYEQYF
V: TRBV6-5; J: TRBJ2-5; size: -; D: -; DNA: TGTGCCAGTCATTCCCCAGGGGAGACCCAGTACTTC; CDR3: CASHSPGETQYF
V: TRBV5-1; J: TRBJ2-7; size: few; D: -; DNA: TGCGCCAGCAGCTTGGCCCACGAGCAGTACTTC; CDR3: CASSLAHEQYF
V: TRBV28; J: TRBJ2-2; size: -; D: -; DNA: TGTGCCAGCAGTCCCCGGGAAGACGGGGAGCTGTTTTTT; CDR3: CASSPREDGELFF
V: TRBV6-1; J: TRBJ1-2; size: -; D: -; DNA: TGTGCCAGCAGCCAAAGTCAGGGGAGGAGTGGCTACACCTTC; CDR3: CASSQSQGRSGYTF
V: TRBV10-3; J: TRBJ1-1; size: medium-sized; D: TRBD1; DNA: TGTGCCATCAGTGGGGGACAGGGCACTGAAGCTTTCTTT; CDR3: CAISGGQGTEAFF
V: TRBV6-5; J: TRBJ2-7; size: -; D: -; DNA: TGTGCCAGCAGTCGCCCAGGGTCCGAGCAGTACTTC; CDR3: CASSRPGSEQYF
V: TRBV30; J: TRBJ1-5; size: -; D: TRBD1; DNA: TGTGCCTGGAGTAAGGCAGGGGGTCAGCCCCAGCATTTT; CDR3: CAWSKAGGQPQHF
V: TRBV30; J: TRBJ1-1; size: few; D: -; DNA: TGTGCCTGGGGTAGGGGGAACACTGAAGCTTTCTTT; CDR3: CAWGRGNTEAFF
V: TRBV5-1; J: TRBJ2-1; size: -; D: TRBD1; DNA: TGCGCCAGCAGCTTACCCGGGACAGGGGGCAATGAGCAGTTCTTC; CDR3: CASSLPGTGGNEQFF
V: TRBV7-2; J: TRBJ1-1; size: -; D: -; DNA: TGTGCCAGCAGCTTAGTGGACAGTATGAACACTGAAGCTTTCTTT; CDR3: CASSLVDSMNTEAFF